This T cell receptor beta chain was observed in a study of spatial heterogeneity in lung cancer. Across the whole study: Combinations of a unique TCR and a UMI were tallied in raw reads, and on average each appeared more than ten times. Points from the study as a whole: Relative to follow-up, resection was when ubiquitous expanded tumor TCRs appeared more in blood.

Remarks on this clonotype: Its cognate antigen is unknown.

Carried by each TCR cDNA molecule was a unique molecular identifier. TCRdb reanalysed the 5' RACE reads using MiXCR and keeps one entry per CDR3 protein. The profile covers roughly 40,000 distinct CDR3 sequences, with around 6.5% appearing a single time and about 39% taken by the ten largest. Time point meaning: sample taken at primary tumor resection. Unsorted samples of tumor, nontumor lung or frozen PBMC had their whole RNA sequenced. The donor group consisted of approximately 77 patients who had untreated, early-stage non-small cell lung cancer. Germline V gene lookup returns CDR1 KGHDR and CDR2 SFDVKD. V gave up 11 bases and J gave up 6 bases; unmatched junction bases: 9. The CDR3 length is 13 residues.

The J gene is TRBJ2-3, the V gene TRBV24-1; 8 positions agree with TRBD1. The source material was PBMCs, sampled at surgery. This clonotype originated in a female donor with early-stage non-small cell lung cancer. CDR3 bases: TGTGCCATCTCGGACAGGGTGAGGGATACGCAGTATTTT. Translation: CAISDRVRDTQYF.